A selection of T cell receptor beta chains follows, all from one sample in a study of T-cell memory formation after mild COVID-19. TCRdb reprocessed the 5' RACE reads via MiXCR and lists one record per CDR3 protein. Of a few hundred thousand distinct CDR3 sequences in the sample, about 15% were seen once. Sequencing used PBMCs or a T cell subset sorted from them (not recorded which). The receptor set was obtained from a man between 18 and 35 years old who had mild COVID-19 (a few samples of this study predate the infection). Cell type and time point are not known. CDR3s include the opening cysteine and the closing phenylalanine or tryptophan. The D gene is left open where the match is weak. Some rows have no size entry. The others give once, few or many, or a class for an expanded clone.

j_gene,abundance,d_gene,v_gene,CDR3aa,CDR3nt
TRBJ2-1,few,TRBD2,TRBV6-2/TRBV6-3,CASSRGGAHNEQFF,TGTGCCAGCAGTCGCGGGGGGGCCCACAATGAGCAGTTCTTC
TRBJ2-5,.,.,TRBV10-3,CAISEAGQETQYF,TGTGCCATCAGTGAGGCAGGCCAAGAGACCCAGTACTTC
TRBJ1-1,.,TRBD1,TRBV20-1,CSARPTQGMNTEAFF,TGCAGTGCTAGACCCACACAGGGGATGAACACTGAAGCTTTCTTT
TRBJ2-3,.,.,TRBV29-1,CSADGKGMYTDTQYF,TGCAGCGCCGATGGAAAGGGGATGTACACAGATACGCAGTATTTT
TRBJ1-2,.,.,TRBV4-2,CASSQERRAPKGYTF,TGTGCCAGCAGCCAAGAACGGAGAGCCCCAAAAGGCTACACCTTC
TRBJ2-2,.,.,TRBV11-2,CASSSIRGAGTGELFF,TGTGCCAGCAGCTCGATACGGGGGGCGGGCACCGGGGAGCTGTTTTTT
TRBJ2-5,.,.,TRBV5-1,CASSLVLSGETQYF,TGCGCCAGCAGCTTGGTCCTTTCTGGGGAGACCCAGTACTTC
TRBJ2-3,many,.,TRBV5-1,CASSGEGTDTQYF,TGCGCCAGCAGTGGGGAGGGCACAGATACGCAGTATTTT
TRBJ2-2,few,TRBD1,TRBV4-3,CASSQDHRGPYTGELFF,TGCGCCAGCAGCCAAGATCACAGGGGGCCGTACACCGGGGAGCTGTTTTTT
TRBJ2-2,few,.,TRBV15,CATSGDLDSWGGELFF,TGTGCCACCAGCGGGGACTTGGACTCATGGGGCGGGGAGCTGTTTTTT
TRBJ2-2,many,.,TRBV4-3,CASSQESRWKNTGELFF,TGCGCCAGCAGCCAAGAATCTAGGTGGAAAAACACCGGGGAGCTGTTTTTT
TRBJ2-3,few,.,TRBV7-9,CASSPPGTTDTQYF,TGTGCCAGCAGCCCCCCTGGGACCACAGATACGCAGTATTTT
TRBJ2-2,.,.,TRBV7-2,CASRYTADAGELFF,TGTGCCAGCAGATACACCGCTGATGCCGGGGAGCTGTTTTTT
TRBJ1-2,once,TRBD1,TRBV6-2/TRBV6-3,CASRNRGLVMGYTF,TGTGCCAGCAGGAACAGGGGGCTGGTTATGGGCTACACCTTC
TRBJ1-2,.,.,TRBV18,CASSPMPENVGYTF,TGTGCCAGCTCACCTATGCCGGAAAACGTTGGCTACACCTTC
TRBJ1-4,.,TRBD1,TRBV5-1,CASSIGTGLTLNEKLFF,TGCGCCAGCAGCATCGGGACAGGGCTTACGCTTAATGAAAAACTGTTTTTT
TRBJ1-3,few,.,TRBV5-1,CASSREGLPGNTIYF,TGCGCCAGCAGTAGAGAGGGGCTCCCTGGAAACACCATATATTTT
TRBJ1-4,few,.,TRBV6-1,CASSERGPGYEKLFF,TGTGCCAGCAGTGAAAGGGGCCCGGGGTACGAAAAACTGTTTTTT
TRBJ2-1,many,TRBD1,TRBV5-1,CASSSHGSRGHEQFF,TGCGCCAGCAGCTCCCACGGGAGCAGGGGGCATGAGCAGTTCTTC
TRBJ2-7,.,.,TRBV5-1,CASSSSTESYEQYF,TGCGCCAGCAGCTCGTCGACTGAATCCTACGAGCAGTACTTC
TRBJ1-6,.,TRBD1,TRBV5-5,CASSLGRTGINSPLHF,TGTGCCAGCAGCTTGGGCAGGACAGGGATAAATTCACCCCTCCACTTT
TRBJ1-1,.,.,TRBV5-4,CASSPPGRDTEAFF,TGTGCCAGCAGCCCACCCGGCCGGGACACTGAAGCTTTCTTT
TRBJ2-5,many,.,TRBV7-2,CASSLAGSYEETQYF,TGTGCCAGCAGCTTAGCAGGGAGCTATGAAGAGACCCAGTACTTC
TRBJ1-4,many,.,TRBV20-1,CSATGATNEKLFF,TGCAGTGCTACAGGGGCAACTAATGAAAAACTGTTTTTT
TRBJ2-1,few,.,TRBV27,CASSQMTEYNEQFF,TGTGCCAGCAGTCAGATGACAGAATACAATGAGCAGTTCTTC
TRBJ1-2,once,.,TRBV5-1,CASSFGGLDYGYTF,TGCGCCAGCAGCTTTGGGGGGCTCGACTATGGCTACACCTTC
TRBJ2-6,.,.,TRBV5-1,CASSFSAGANVLTF,TGCGCCAGCAGCTTTTCGGCTGGGGCCAACGTCCTGACTTTC
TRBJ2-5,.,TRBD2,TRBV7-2,CAGLAGGLFFGTQYF,TGTGCCGGGTTAGCGGGGGGGCTTTTTTTCGGGACCCAGTACTTC
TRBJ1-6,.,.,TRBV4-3,CASSQDGRWSSYNSPLHF,TGCGCCAGCAGCCAAGACGGACGTTGGAGCTCCTATAATTCACCCCTCCACTTT
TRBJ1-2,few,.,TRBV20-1,CSAMGKGYTF,TGCAGTGCTATGGGAAAGGGCTACACCTTC
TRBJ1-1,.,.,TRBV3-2,CASSPKPRNTEAFF,TGTGCCAGCAGCCCCAAGCCCAGGAACACTGAAGCTTTCTTT
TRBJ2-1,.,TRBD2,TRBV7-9,CASSRAGEPYNEQFF,TGTGCCAGCAGCCGAGCGGGGGAACCCTACAATGAGCAGTTCTTC
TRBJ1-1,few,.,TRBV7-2,CASSRDRLTEAFF,TGTGCCAGCAGCCGCGACAGGCTCACTGAAGCTTTCTTT
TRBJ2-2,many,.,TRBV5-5,CASSLSVNTGELFF,TGTGCCAGCAGCTTGAGTGTGAACACCGGGGAGCTGTTTTTT
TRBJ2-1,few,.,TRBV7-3,CASSLMAYNEQFF,TGTGCCAGCAGCTTAATGGCGTACAATGAGCAGTTCTTC
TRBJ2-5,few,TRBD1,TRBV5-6,CASSQTGVQETQYF,TGTGCCAGCAGCCAAACAGGGGTTCAAGAGACCCAGTACTTC